Listed below are T cell receptor beta chains from one sample, sequenced in a study of identifying expanded T cells in peripheral blood. The method was immunoSEQ multiplex PCR; TCRdb's version includes in-frame clones alone and lacks a portion of them. The sample includes about 82,000 clones, over 85% seen only once; the top ten take roughly 7%. The sequenced material came from blood. The receptors originated from a person aged 18 to 75 in good health. CDR3s include the opening cysteine and the closing phenylalanine or tryptophan. A D gene is named only where the DNA matches it firmly. Expanded clones are given a class, and other clones once, few, many or no size at all.

clone_size: -; d_call: TRBD1; v_call: TRBV5-1; j_call: TRBJ1-2; cdr3_aa: CASSRVGTGGGYTF; cdr3_nt: TGCGCCAGCAGCCGGGTCGGGACAGGGGGTGGCTACACCTTC
clone_size: -; d_call: TRBD1; v_call: TRBV11-2; j_call: TRBJ2-5; cdr3_aa: CASSLGQGVETQYF; cdr3_nt: TGTGCCAGCAGCTTAGGACAGGGAGTTGAGACCCAGTACTTC
clone_size: -; d_call: TRBD1; v_call: TRBV6-6; j_call: TRBJ1-4; cdr3_aa: CASTADRGNEKLFF; cdr3_nt: TGTGCCAGCACTGCGGACAGGGGTAATGAAAAACTGTTTTTT
clone_size: -; d_call: -; v_call: TRBV18; j_call: TRBJ2-7; cdr3_aa: CASTIGGSYEQYF; cdr3_nt: TGTGCCAGCACCATTGGTGGCTCCTACGAGCAGTACTTC
clone_size: many; d_call: -; v_call: TRBV6-6; j_call: TRBJ2-7; cdr3_aa: CASSYSSTNEQYF; cdr3_nt: TGTGCCAGCAGTTACTCGTCGACGAACGAGCAGTACTTC
clone_size: -; d_call: TRBD2; v_call: TRBV19; j_call: TRBJ2-1; cdr3_aa: CASRRLADNNEQFF; cdr3_nt: TGTGCCAGTAGAAGACTAGCGGATAACAATGAGCAGTTCTTC
clone_size: -; d_call: -; v_call: TRBV29-1; j_call: TRBJ1-3; cdr3_aa: CSVGQGNSGNTIYF; cdr3_nt: TGCAGCGTTGGTCAGGGTAACTCTGGAAACACCATATATTTT
clone_size: -; d_call: -; v_call: TRBV14; j_call: TRBJ2-3; cdr3_aa: CASRASLSDRTDTQYF; cdr3_nt: TGTGCCAGCAGGGCCTCTCTTTCCGACCGCACAGATACGCAGTATTTT
clone_size: -; d_call: -; v_call: TRBV5-1; j_call: TRBJ1-1; cdr3_aa: CASSLEGFNEAFF; cdr3_nt: TGCGCCAGCAGCTTGGAGGGGTTTAACGAAGCTTTCTTT
clone_size: -; d_call: -; v_call: TRBV5-1; j_call: TRBJ1-5; cdr3_aa: CASSLGMFGNQPQHF; cdr3_nt: TGCGCCAGCAGCTTGGGTATGTTCGGCAATCAGCCCCAGCATTTT
clone_size: -; d_call: -; v_call: TRBV4-2; j_call: TRBJ2-1; cdr3_aa: CASSQDAGNEQFF; cdr3_nt: TGTGCCAGCAGCCAAGATGCAGGAAATGAGCAGTTCTTC